This TCR beta chain was sequenced in a study of shared clonotypes between healthy human individuals. The V end was cut by 6 bases, the J end by 1 base, with 12 bases between. This CDR3 comprises 14 residues. Germline-derived CDR1 and CDR2 are SQVTM and ANQGSEA. The repertoire was sequenced with immunoSEQ multiplex PCR; TCRdb's copy has only in-frame clones and lacks some. Here the sample spans 1.5 million to 1.9 million clones, around 98% being singletons. Concerning this clone: What it recognizes is unknown.

Study observations and caveats: It was the non-shared clonotypes that had lower generation probabilities than clonotypes shared by all four donors. Only blood was sampled; tissue repertoires likely differ.

The clonotype was recovered from a man aged 30 to 39 in good health. The sequenced material came from naive CD4+ T cells sorted from blood. The subset here: CD45RA+ positively selected. This chain links TRBV29-1 with TRBJ2-2, with D perhaps matching TRBD2 (5 bases). Written as DNA, the CDR3 is TGCAGCGTGAGGGAAGCAGGGAACACCGGGGAGCTGTTTTTT. It is translated as CSVREAGNTGELFF.